Included here is one T cell receptor beta chain sequence, with context. Participants reported their clinical history, and cohort assignment relied on those reports. Trimming removed 4 bases from V and 2 bases from J; junction bases left unmatched: 5. This CDR3 has 15 amino acids. Germline loops: CDR1 ENHRY, CDR2 SYGVKD. The entry originates in a study of blood T cell repertoires in COVID-19. Some clones are missing from TCRdb's copy, which holds only in-frame ones; the method was immunoSEQ multiplex PCR. The data show hundreds of thousands of clones, with around 85% seen just once and 2.5% to 3.5% held by the top ten.

The chain carries TRBV10-3 and TRBJ2-3; TRBD1 matches 8 bases. This TCR was sampled from a woman between 35 and 50 years old with acute COVID-19. Sequenced input: PBMCs or T cells enriched from blood (not recorded which). The CDR3 sequence is CAISGQGTFTDTQYF. In nucleotides, the CDR3 is TGTGCCATCAGTGGACAGGGGACATTCACAGATACGCAGTATTTT.